The 21 T cell receptor beta chains below all came from one sample that was sequenced in a study of T cells in Graves' hyperthyroidism and ophthalmopathy. Amplified TCR beta CDR3 regions came from RNA transcripts. HTBI primers were employed in a first-round RT-PCR of the TCR CDR3. TCRdb itself ran the multiplex PCR reads through MiXCR, one entry per CDR3 protein. In the table there are 350,000 or so distinct CDR3 sequences, roughly 21% of which are singletons. Material for sequencing was blood. The receptor source for this set is a woman aged 45-65 years with Graves' hyperthyroidism.

On this clonotype itself: Likely a read error: the CDR3 ends without its conserved phenylalanine or tryptophan. This chain joins TRBV6-2 or TRBV6-3 and TRBJ2-7; 7 nucleotides agree with TRBD1. CDR1 is MNHEY and CDR2 is SVGEGT in the germline V gene. The CDR3 length is 15 residues. The V gene end was trimmed by 7 bases and the J gene end by 0 bases; junction bases not matched to a gene: 9. The CDR3 spells CASNRDRGYSYEQYL. In DNA form, the CDR3 reads TGTGCCAGCAACAGGGACAGAGGATACTCCTACGAGCAGTACCTC.

This clonotype was seen repeatedly, ten times or more. The chain joins TRBV20-1 to TRBJ2-5; 7 positions agree with TRBD2. CDR3 length: 16 amino acids. CDR1 is DFQATT and CDR2 is SNEGSKA in the germline V gene (reference sequence). V shed 4 bases, J shed 2 bases, and the junction held 13 bases outside the gene matches. The CDR3, as DNA: TGCAGTGCTACGGGGGGTACGTTAGCGGTTCAAGAGACCCAGTACTTC. This encodes CSATGGTLAVQETQYF.

This clonotype was counted many times. The chain carries TRBV30 and TRBJ2-5; 11 bases line up with TRBD1. Losses at the gene ends were 4 bases for V and 7 bases for J; bases not matched to a gene: 5. The germline gives CDR1 GTSNPN, CDR2 SVGIG (reference sequence). The CDR3 spans 13 residues. The CDR3 nucleotides are TGTGCCTGGACGGGACAGGGGGTGGCGACCCAGTACTTC. Translating gives CAWTGQGVATQYF.

This clonotype has ten or more counts. In DNA, the CDR3 is TGCGCCAGCAGCTCAGACAGGGTACTGACTGAAGCTTTCTTT. Its translation is CASSSDRVLTEAFF. This rearrangement joins TRBV5-1 to TRBJ1-1, with TRBD1 matching over 7 bases. CDR3 size: 14 residues. With V trimmed by 3 bases and J by 5 bases, 7 bases remained unmatched. Germline-derived CDR1 and CDR2 are SGHRS and YFSETQ.

The rearrangement uses TRBV28 and TRBJ1-5; 7 bases map to TRBD1. The trim removed 7 bases at V and 4 bases at J, leaving 10 bases unmatched. Germline values: CDR1 MDHEN, CDR2 SYDVKM. CDR3 length: 15 amino acids. This CDR3 reads CASNRRDRLNQPQHF. The DNA for the CDR3 is TGTGCCAGCAACCGCCGGGACAGACTAAATCAGCCCCAGCATTTT.

CDR3 sequence (DNA): TGTGCCAGTAGTAAGGACTGGGGGTCACCCCTCCACTTT. Translated: CASSKDWGSPLHF. The chain uses TRBV19 and TRBJ1-6; D possibly corresponds to TRBD1 (5 bases). Trimming took off 4 bases at V and 10 bases at J, with 11 bases between the two ends. CDR1 and CDR2 from the germline V gene are LNHDA and SQIVND (reference sequence). CDR3 length: 13 amino acids.

Worth noting for this clonotype: A much larger clone differs by one base, so this may be a read error. The chain employs TRBV7-9 and TRBJ2-4, with 8 bases lining up with TRBD2. The germline gives CDR1 SEHNR, CDR2 FQNEAQ (reference sequence). V shed 5 bases, J shed 3 bases, and the junction held 15 bases outside the gene matches. The CDR3 loop spans 18 amino acids. CDR3 coding DNA: TGTGCCAGCAGCCTGGGACTAGGGGGAGACGGAGTCAAAAACATTCAGTACTTC. Translating it yields CASSLGLGGDGVKNIQYF. Drawing the rest from reference TRBV7-9 and TRBJ2-4, the complete variable domain is DTGVSQNPRHKITKRGQNVTFRCDPISEHNRLYWYRQTLGQGPEFLTYFQNEAQLEKSRLLSDRFSAERPKGSFSTLEIQRTEQGDSAMYLCASSLGLGGDGVKNIQYFGAGTRLSVL.

This clonotype has more than one count but fewer than ten. The gene calls are TRBV18 and TRBJ1-2, with D tentatively TRBD1 (6 bases). This CDR3 contains 15 residues. The germline V and J ends were trimmed by 3 bases and 2 bases, with 13 bases remaining between them. Per germline, CDR1 KGHSH and CDR2 LQKENI. In DNA, the CDR3 is TGTGCCAGCTCACCCTCGACAGGAAAAAACTATGGCTACACCTTC. It codes for CASSPSTGKNYGYTF.

V usage is TRBV6-1 and J usage is TRBJ2-3; 10 bases match TRBD1. This CDR3 comprises 15 residues. V lost 6 bases and J lost 2; bases outside the gene matches: 5. Germline V CDR1 and CDR2: MNHNS, SASEGT. As DNA, the CDR3 is TGTGCCAGCAGGTCCGGGACAGGGGCCACAGATACGCAGTATTTT. It yields the protein CASRSGTGATDTQYF.

This clonotype was recorded at least ten times. The V and J genes are TRBV7-3 and TRBJ2-1, with D possibly matching TRBD1 (6 bases). V lost 3 bases, J lost 6 bases, and 12 bases lay in between. Germline values: CDR1 SGHTA, CDR2 FQGTGA. CDR3 length: 14 residues. The CDR3 sequence is CASSFTRDTNEQFF. The DNA for the CDR3 is TGTGCCAGCAGCTTCACCCGGGACACCAATGAGCAGTTCTTC. Full variable domain (outside the CDR3, taken from reference TRBV7-3 and TRBJ2-1): GAGVSQTPSNKVTEKGKYVELRCDPISGHTALYWYRQSLGQGPEFLIYFQGTGAADDSGLPNDRFFAVRPEGSVSTLKIQRTERGDSAVYLCASSFTRDTNEQFFGPGTRLTVL.

CDR3 bases: TGCAGTGCTAGAAAGGGACAGCCCCAGCATTTT. It encodes CSARKGQPQHF. The chain is built from TRBV20-1 and TRBJ1-5; no firm D call. Looked up from germline, CDR1 is DFQATT and CDR2 is SNEGSKA (reference sequence). CDR3 length: 11 amino acids. Trimming removed 2 bases from V and 7 bases from J, with 6 bases in between.

This chain links TRBV2 with TRBJ2-2; the match to TRBD1 covers 7 bases. Unmatched junction bases numbered 8, after V lost 6 bases and J lost 4 bases. The germline CDR1 and CDR2 sequences are SNHLY and FYNNEI. The CDR3 runs 15 residues. The CDR3 DNA follows: TGTGCCAGCAGGGGCACAGGGGTTGGCACCGGGGAGCTGTTTTTT. Its protein product is CASRGTGVGTGELFF.

This clonotype was seen repeatedly, ten times or more. V gene TRBV5-1 combines with J gene TRBJ1-1, with 7 positions matching TRBD1. The V gene end was trimmed by 1 base and the J gene end by 4 bases; junction bases not matched to a gene: 7. This CDR3 spans 15 amino acids. Looked up from germline, CDR1 is SGHRS and CDR2 is YFSETQ. CDR3 DNA: TGCGCCAGCAGCTTGTTCCAGGGGGTGGTCACTGAAGCTTTCTTT. Its translation is CASSLFQGVVTEAFF.

This clonotype was recorded a few times. The chain recombines TRBV6-2 or TRBV6-3 with TRBJ1-6; 7 bases are a match to TRBD1. After removal of 6 bases from V and 7 bases from J, the junction contained 6 bases not matched to a gene. Germline assignment: CDR1 MNHEY and CDR2 SVGEGT. The CDR3 length is 14 residues. CDR3 DNA sequence: TGTGCCAGCAGGACCGGGACAGTGAATTCACCCCTCCACTTT. Its protein is CASRTGTVNSPLHF.

The J gene is TRBJ2-1, the V gene TRBV20-1, with TRBD2 identical over 16 bases. Germline V gene lookup returns CDR1 DFQATT and CDR2 SNEGSKA (reference sequence). This CDR3 region has 16 residues. V gave up 5 bases and J gave up 8 bases; unmatched junction bases: 9. DNA for the CDR3: TGCAGTGCTGGGGGACTAGCGGGGGGGCCTCTCCATGAGCAGTTCTTC. This encodes CSAGGLAGGPLHEQFF.

This clonotype has a count of ten or more. V is TRBV2 and J is TRBJ1-2, with TRBD1 matching over 10 bases. The germline V gene encodes CDR1 SNHLY and CDR2 FYNNEI. J lost 4 bases, V lost 6 bases, and 11 bases had no gene match. The CDR3 sequence is 16 residues long. CDR3 region: CASRPRDRGGGYGYTF. CDR3 in DNA: TGTGCCAGCAGGCCTCGGGACAGGGGTGGAGGCTATGGCTACACCTTC.

To note about this clonotype: A read error may be the cause here, since a much bigger clone is one base away. This rearrangement joins TRBV6-2 or TRBV6-3 to TRBJ1-5, with D possibly matching TRBD1 (6 bases). Germline CDR1 reads MNHEY; CDR2 reads SVGEGT. V was shortened by 7 bases and J by 2 bases, with 15 bases between the two germline ends. The CDR3 extends over 15 amino acids. CDR3 residues: CASNRGAWGNQPQHF. CDR3 bases: TGTGCCAGCAACCGGGGGGCGTGGGGCAATCAGCCCCAGCATTTT.

Ten or more counts support this clonotype. This chain joins TRBV20-1 and TRBJ2-1; D not certain. CDR1 and CDR2 (germline): DFQATT, SNEGSKA (reference sequence). V was cut by 3 bases and J by 10 bases, with 7 bases left in between. CDR3 length: 10 residues. DNA for the CDR3: TGCAGTGCTAGCTCCGTCGAGCAGTTCTTC. Its translation is CSASSVEQFF.

This sequence joins TRBV5-1 and TRBJ2-2; D ambiguous. CDR1 SGHRS and CDR2 YFSETQ come from the germline V gene. The V and J ends lost 2 bases and 10 bases respectively, with 12 bases between them. This CDR3 has 13 residues. The CDR3 protein is CASSFGRVEELFF. Written as DNA, the CDR3 is TGCGCCAGCAGCTTTGGAAGGGTCGAGGAGCTGTTTTTT. Full variable domain (rest looked up from reference TRBV5-1 and TRBJ2-2): KAGVTQTPRYLIKTRGQQVTLSCSPISGHRSVSWYQQTPGQGLQFLFEYFSETQRNKGNFPGRFSGRQFSNSRSEMNVSTLELGDSALYLCASSFGRVEELFFGEGSRLTVL.

As regards this clonotype: A much more abundant neighbour one base away suggests this may be a read error. The V call is TRBV7-3, the J call TRBJ2-1; 8 nucleotides line up with TRBD1. V trimming: 5 bases; J trimming: 2 bases; junction bases outside the gene matches: 5. The CDR3 is 15 residues long. CDR1 is SGHTA, CDR2 FQGTGA, per germline. Here the CDR3 DNA reads TGTGCCAGCAGCCAAGGACAGGGCACCTACAATGAGCAGTTCTTC. Its translation: CASSQGQGTYNEQFF.

The chain carries TRBV20-1 and TRBJ2-5; D remains ambiguous. Germline V gene sequence: CDR1 DFQATT, CDR2 SNEGSKA (reference sequence). CDR3 length equals 13 residues. V lost 3 bases, J lost 4 bases, and 12 bases lay in between. CDR3 in amino acids: CSASRLQVETQYF. The CDR3 nucleotides are TGCAGTGCTAGTCGCCTACAAGTAGAGACCCAGTACTTC.